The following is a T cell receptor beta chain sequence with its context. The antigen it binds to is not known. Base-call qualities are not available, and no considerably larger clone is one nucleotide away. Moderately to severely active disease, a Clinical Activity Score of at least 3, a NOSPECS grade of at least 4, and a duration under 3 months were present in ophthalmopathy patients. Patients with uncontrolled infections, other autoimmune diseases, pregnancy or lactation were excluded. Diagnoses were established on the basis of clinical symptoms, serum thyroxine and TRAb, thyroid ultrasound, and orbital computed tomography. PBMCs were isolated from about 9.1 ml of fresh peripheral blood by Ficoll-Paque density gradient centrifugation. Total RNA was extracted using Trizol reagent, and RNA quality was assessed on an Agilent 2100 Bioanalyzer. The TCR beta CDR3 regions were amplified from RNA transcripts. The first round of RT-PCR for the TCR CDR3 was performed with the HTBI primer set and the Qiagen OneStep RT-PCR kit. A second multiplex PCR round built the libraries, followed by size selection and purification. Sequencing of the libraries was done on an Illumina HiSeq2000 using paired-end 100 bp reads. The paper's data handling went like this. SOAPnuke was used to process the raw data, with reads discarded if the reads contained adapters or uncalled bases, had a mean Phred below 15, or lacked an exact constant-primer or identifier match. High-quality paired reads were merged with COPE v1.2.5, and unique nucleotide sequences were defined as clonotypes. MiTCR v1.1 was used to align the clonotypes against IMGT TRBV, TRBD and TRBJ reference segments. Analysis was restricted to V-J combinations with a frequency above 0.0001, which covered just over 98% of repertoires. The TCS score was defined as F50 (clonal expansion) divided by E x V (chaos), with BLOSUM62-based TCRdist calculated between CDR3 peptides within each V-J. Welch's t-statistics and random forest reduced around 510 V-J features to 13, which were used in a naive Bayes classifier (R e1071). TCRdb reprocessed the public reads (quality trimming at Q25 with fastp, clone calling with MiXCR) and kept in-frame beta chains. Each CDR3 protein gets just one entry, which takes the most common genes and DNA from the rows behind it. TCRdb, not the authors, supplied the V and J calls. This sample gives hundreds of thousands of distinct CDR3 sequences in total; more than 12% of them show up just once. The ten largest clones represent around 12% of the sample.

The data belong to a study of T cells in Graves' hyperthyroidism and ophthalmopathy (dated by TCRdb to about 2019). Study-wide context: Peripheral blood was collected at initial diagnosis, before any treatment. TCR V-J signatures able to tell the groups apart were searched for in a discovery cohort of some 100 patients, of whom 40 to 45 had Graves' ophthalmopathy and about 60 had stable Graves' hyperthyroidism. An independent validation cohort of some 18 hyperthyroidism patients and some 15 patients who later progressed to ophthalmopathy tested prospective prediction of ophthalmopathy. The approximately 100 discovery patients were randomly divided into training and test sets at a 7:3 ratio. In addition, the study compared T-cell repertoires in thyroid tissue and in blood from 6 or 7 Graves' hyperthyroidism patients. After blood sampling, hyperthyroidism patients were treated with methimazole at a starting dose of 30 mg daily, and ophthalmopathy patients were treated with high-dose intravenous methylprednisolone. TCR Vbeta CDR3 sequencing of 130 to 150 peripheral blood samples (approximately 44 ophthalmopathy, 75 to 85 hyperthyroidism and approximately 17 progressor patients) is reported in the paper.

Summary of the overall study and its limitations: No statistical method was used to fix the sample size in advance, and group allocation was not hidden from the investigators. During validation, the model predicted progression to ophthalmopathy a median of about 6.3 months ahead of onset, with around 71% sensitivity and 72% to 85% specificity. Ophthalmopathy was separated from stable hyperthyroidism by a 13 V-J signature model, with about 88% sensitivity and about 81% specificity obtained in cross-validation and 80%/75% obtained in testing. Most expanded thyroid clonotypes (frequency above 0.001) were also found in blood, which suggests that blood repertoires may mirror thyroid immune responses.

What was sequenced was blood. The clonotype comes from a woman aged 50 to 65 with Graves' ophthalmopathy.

The sequenced DNA is TGTGCCAGCAGCCCTCGTTTGGGGCTATCCACCTACGAGCAGTTCTTC. The translation is CASSPRLGLSTYEQFF. The V gene is TRBV11-3 and the J gene is TRBJ2-7; the D segment could be TRBD1, given 5 matching bases. The J call may be faulty, since TRBJ2-1 better matches the DNA end. Spanning cysteine to phenylalanine, the CDR3 consists of 16 amino acids. Of all the DNA, just the CDR3 is kept, 48 bases in frame from base 1. Looking up the germline V gene yields CDR1 SGHNT and CDR2 YENEEA.